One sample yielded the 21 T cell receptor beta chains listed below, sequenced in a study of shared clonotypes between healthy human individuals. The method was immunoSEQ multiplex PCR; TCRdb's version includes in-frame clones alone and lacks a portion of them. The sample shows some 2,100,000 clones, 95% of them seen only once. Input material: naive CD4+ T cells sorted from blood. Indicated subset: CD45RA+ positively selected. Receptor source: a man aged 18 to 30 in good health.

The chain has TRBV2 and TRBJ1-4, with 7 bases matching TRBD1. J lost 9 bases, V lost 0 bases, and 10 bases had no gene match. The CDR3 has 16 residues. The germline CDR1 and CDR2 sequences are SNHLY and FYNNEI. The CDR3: CASSEALGQEWKKLFF. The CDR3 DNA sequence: TGTGCCAGCAGTGAAGCCCTCGGACAGGAGTGGAAAAAACTGTTTTTT.

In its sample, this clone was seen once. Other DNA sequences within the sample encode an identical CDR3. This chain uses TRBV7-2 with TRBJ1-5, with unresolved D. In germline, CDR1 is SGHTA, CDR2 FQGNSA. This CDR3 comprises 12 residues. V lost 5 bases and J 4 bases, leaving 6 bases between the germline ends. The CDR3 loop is CASSPYNQPQHF. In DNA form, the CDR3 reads TGTGCCAGCAGCCCCTATAATCAGCCCCAGCATTTT.

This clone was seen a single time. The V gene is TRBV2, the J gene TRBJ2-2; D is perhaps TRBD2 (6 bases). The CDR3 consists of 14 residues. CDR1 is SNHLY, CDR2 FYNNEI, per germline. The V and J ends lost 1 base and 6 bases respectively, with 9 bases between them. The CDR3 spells CASSEGLVSGELFF. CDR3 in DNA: TGTGCCAGCAGTGAAGGACTAGTTTCCGGGGAGCTGTTTTTT.

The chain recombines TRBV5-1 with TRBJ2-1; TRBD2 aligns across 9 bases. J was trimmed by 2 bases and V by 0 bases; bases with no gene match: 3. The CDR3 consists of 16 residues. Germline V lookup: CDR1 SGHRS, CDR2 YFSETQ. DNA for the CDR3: TGCGCCAGCAGCTTGGGGAGCGGGGGGCCCTACAATGAGCAGTTCTTC. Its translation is CASSLGSGGPYNEQFF.

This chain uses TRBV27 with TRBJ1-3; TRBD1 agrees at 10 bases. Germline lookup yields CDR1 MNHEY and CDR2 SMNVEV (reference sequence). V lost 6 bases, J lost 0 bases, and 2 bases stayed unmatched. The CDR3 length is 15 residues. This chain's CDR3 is CASRDRGYSGNTIYF. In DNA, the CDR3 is TGTGCCAGCAGGGACAGGGGGTACTCTGGAAACACCATATATTTT.

CDR3 amino acids: CASSPYDSRTNYGYTF. CDR3 DNA: TGTGCCAGCTCACCATACGACAGCCGTACTAACTATGGCTACACCTTC. This chain connects TRBV18 to TRBJ1-2, with D possibly being TRBD1 (5 bases). CDR3 size: 16 residues. With 2 bases removed from V and 0 bases from J, the gap between germline ends came to 13 bases. Germline values: CDR1 KGHSH, CDR2 LQKENI. The full variable domain, completed using reference TRBV18 and TRBJ1-2, is NAGVMQNPRHLVRRRGQEARLRCSPMKGHSHVYWYRQLPEEGLKFMVYLQKENIIDESGMPKERFSAEFPKEGPSILRIQQVVRGDSAAYFCASSPYDSRTNYGYTFGSGTRLTVV.

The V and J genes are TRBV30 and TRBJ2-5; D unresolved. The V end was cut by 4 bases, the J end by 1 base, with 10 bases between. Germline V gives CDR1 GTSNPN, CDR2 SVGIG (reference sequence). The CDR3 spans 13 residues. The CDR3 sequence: CAWNGRPQETQYF. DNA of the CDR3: TGTGCCTGGAATGGACGGCCCCAAGAGACCCAGTACTTC. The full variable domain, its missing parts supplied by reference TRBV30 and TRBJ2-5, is SQTIHQWPATLVQPVGSPLSLECTVEGTSNPNLYWYRQAAGRGLQLLFYSVGIGQISSEVPQNLSASRPQDRQFILSSKKLLLSDSGFYLCAWNGRPQETQYFGPGTRLLVL.

CDR3 in amino acids: CASSDQGGSNQPQHF. CDR3 DNA: TGTGCCAGCAGTGATCAGGGGGGCAGCAATCAGCCCCAGCATTTT. The genes are TRBV2 and TRBJ1-5, with 7 bases fitting TRBD1. Germline trimming cut 3 bases from V and 1 base from J; bases unmatched to any gene: 3. CDR1 and CDR2 from the germline V gene are SNHLY and FYNNEI. The CDR3 has 15 amino acids.

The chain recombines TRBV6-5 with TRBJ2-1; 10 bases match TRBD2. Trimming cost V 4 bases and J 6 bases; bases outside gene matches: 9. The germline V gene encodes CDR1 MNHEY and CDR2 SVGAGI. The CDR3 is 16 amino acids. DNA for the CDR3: TGTGCCAGCAGTTCATCCGGAGTAGCGGGAGGCAATGAGCAGTTCTTC. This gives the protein CASSSSGVAGGNEQFF.

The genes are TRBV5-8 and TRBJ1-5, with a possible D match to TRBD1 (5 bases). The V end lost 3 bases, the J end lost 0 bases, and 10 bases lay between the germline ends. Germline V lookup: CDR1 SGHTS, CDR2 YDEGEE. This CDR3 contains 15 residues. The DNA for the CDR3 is TGTGCCAGCAGCTCGGGACGGTATAGCAATCAGCCCCAGCATTTT. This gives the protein CASSSGRYSNQPQHF.

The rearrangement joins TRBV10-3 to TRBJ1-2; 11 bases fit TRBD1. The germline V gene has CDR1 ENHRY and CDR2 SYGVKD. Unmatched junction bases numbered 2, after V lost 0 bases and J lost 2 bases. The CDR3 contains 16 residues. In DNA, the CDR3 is TGTGCCATCAGTGAGTCTGGGACAGGGGGGAACTATGGCTACACCTTC. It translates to CAISESGTGGNYGYTF.

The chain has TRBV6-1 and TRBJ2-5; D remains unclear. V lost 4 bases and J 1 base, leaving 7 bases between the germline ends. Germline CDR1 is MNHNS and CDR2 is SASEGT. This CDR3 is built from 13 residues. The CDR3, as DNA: TGTGCCAGCAGTGGCAGGCCCCAAGAGACCCAGTACTTC. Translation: CASSGRPQETQYF.

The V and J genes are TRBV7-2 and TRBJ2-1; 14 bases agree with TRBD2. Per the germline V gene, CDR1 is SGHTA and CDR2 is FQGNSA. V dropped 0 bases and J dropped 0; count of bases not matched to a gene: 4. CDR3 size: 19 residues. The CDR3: CASSLAGTSGGRSYNEQFF. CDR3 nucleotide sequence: TGTGCCAGCAGCTTAGCAGGGACTAGCGGGGGACGCTCCTACAATGAGCAGTTCTTC.

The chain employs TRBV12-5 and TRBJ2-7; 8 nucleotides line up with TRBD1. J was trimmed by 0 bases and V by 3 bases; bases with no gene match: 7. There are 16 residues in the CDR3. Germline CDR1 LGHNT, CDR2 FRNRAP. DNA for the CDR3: TGTGCTAGTGGTTTATTATGGGGACAGGCCTCCTACGAGCAGTACTTC. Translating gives CASGLLWGQASYEQYF.

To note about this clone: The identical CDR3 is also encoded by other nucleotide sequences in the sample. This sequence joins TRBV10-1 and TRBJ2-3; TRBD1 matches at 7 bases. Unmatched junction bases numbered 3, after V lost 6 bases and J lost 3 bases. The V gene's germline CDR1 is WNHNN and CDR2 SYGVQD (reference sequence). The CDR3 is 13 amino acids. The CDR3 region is CASRRDSTDTQYF. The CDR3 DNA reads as TGCGCCAGCAGGAGGGACAGTACAGATACGCAGTATTTT.

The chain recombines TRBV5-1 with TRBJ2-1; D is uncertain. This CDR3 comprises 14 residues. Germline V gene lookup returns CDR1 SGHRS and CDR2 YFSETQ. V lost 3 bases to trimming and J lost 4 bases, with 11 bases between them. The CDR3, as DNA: TGCGCCAGCAGCTCGGTTACCTCTTACAATGAGCAGTTCTTC. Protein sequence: CASSSVTSYNEQFF.

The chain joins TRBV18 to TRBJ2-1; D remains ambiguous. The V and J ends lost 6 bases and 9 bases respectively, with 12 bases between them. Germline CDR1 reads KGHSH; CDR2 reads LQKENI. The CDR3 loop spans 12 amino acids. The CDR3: CASSPLIGEQFF. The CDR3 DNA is TGTGCCAGCTCCCCCCTAATCGGTGAGCAGTTCTTC.

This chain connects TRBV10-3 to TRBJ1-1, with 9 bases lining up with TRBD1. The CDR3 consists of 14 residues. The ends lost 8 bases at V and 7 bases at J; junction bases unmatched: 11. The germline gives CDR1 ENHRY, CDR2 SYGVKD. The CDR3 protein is CAISSGTGNFEAFF. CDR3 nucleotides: TGTGCCATCTCTTCCGGGACAGGGAACTTTGAAGCTTTCTTT.

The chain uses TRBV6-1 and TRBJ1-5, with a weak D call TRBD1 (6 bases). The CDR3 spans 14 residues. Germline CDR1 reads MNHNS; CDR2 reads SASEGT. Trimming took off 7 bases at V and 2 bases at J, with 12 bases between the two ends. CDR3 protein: CASTWGAGNQPQHF. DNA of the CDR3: TGTGCCAGCACGTGGGGGGCGGGCAATCAGCCCCAGCATTTT.

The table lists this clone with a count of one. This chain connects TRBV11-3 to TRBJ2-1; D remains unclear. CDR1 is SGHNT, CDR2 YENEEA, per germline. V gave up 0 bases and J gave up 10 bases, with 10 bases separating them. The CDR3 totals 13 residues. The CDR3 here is CASSLEGQQEQFF. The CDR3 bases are TGTGCCAGCAGCTTAGAGGGCCAGCAGGAGCAGTTCTTC.

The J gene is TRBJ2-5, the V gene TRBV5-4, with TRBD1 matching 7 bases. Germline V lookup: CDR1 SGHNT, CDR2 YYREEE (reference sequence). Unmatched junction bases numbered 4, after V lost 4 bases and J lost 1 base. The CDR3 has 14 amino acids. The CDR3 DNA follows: TGTGCCAGCAGCCAAGGACAGGCCCAAGAGACCCAGTACTTC. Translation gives CASSQGQAQETQYF.